What follows describes a single TCR beta chain. The assay was immunoSEQ multiplex PCR, and TCRdb's table has in-frame clones only and misses some. This repertoire shows around 76,000 clones, approximately 95% found once; its top ten account for about a fifth. The entry originates in a study of OX40 agonist ivuxolimab in advanced cancers. Per germline, CDR1 SGDLS and CDR2 YYNGEE. V dropped 1 base and J dropped 0 bases, with 11 bases sitting between them. CDR3 length: 15 amino acids. This specimen consisted of CD4+ or CD8+ T cells sorted from blood, obtained in a trial of the OX40 agonist ivuxolimab. This TCR was recovered from an adult with an advanced solid tumor such as melanoma, head and neck, liver or kidney cancer. The J gene is TRBJ2-7, the V gene TRBV9; D not certain. CDR3 nucleotides: TGTGCCAGCAGCGTAACTCCGGATCACTCCTACGAGCAGTACTTC. Translating it yields CASSVTPDHSYEQYF.